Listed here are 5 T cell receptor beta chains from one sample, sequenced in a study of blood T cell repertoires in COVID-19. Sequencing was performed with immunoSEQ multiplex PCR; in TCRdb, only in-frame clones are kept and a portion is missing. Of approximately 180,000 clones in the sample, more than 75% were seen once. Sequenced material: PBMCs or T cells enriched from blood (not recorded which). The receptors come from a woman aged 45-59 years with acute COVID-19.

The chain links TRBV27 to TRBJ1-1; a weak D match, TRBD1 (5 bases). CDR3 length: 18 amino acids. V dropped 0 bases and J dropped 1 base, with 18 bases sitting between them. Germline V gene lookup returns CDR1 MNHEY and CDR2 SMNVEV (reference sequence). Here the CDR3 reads CASSLSWGVDSGNTEAFF. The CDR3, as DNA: TGTGCCAGCAGTTTATCCTGGGGGGTTGACAGCGGGAACACTGAAGCTTTCTTT.

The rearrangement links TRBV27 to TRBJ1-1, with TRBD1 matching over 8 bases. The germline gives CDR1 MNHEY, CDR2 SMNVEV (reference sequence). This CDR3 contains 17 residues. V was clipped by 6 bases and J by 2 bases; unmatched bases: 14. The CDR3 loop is CASSSFSGGRLNTEAFF. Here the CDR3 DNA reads TGTGCCAGCAGCTCTTTCTCAGGGGGCCGCCTAAACACTGAAGCTTTCTTT.

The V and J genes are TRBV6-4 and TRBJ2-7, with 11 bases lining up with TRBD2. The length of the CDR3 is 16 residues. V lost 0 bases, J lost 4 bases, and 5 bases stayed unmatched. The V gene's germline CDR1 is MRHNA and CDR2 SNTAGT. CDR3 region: CASSDSKLAGVYEQYV. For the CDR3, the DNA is TGTGCCAGCAGTGACTCGAAACTAGCGGGGGTTTACGAGCAGTACGTC.

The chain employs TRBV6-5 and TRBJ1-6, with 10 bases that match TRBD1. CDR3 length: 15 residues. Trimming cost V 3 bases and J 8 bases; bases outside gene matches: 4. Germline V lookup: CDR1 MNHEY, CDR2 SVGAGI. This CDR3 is CASSYGDRGDSPLHF. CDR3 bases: TGTGCCAGCAGTTATGGGGACAGGGGAGATTCACCCCTCCACTTT.

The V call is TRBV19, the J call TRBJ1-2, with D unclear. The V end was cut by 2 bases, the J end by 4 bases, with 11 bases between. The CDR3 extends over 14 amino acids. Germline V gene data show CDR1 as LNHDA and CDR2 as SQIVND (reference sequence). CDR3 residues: CASSISRNSYGYTF. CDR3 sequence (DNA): TGTGCCAGTAGTATATCTAGGAACTCCTATGGCTACACCTTC.